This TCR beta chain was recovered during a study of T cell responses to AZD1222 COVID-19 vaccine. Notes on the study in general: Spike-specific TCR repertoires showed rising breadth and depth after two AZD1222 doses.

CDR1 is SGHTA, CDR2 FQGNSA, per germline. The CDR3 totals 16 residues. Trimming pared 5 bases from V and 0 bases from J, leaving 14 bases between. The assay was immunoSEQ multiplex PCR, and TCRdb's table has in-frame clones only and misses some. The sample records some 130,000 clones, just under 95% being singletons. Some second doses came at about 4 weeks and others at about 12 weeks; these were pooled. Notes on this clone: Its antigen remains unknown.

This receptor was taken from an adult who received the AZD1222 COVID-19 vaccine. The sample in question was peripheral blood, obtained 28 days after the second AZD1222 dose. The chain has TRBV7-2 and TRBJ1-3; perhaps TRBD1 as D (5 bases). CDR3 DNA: TGTGCCAGCAGCACCCCCAGGGCAAGCTCTGGAAACACCATATATTTT. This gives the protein CASSTPRASSGNTIYF.